This T cell receptor (beta chain) emerged from a study of T cells expressing NK-cell markers. Study-level points and caveats: Several donors' CD3+CD56-NKG2C+ cells were dominated by the same clonotypes.

Details on this clonotype: Its specificity is unknown.

This CDR3 has 15 amino acids. Germline CDR1 is SEHNR and CDR2 is FQNEAQ (reference sequence). The authors generated TCR beta cDNA through 5'RACE template switching with UMIs. Following a re-call of the 5' RACE reads, TCRdb has one entry per CDR3 protein and lacks DNA. The clone table shows 350,000 to 400,000 distinct CDR3 sequences, with the ten largest holding roughly 10%. This TCR was sampled from a woman aged 50 to 65 in good health. Sequencing input: blood T cells: a sorted CD56 or NKG2C T cell subset, CD4+ or CD8+ T cells, or bulk PBMC T cells (not recorded which). The rearrangement uses TRBV7-9 and TRBJ2-1; the TCRdb D gene call, TRBD2, has no DNA to confirm it. The CDR3 spells CASSVASGSLNEQFF.